This T cell receptor (beta chain) is from a study of siplizumab effects on memory and regulatory T cells. Germline V gives CDR1 MRHNA, CDR2 SNTAGT. Trimming left V 5 bases short and J 2 bases short, with 13 bases between. The CDR3 is 15 amino acids. The method was immunoSEQ multiplex PCR; TCRdb's version includes in-frame clones alone and lacks a portion of them. The data show fewer than 80,000 clones, with approximately 93% seen just once and over 4% held by the top ten. This chain connects TRBV6-4 to TRBJ1-5; D is unresolved. The source material was CD8+ T cells sorted from blood. This TCR was recovered from a human donor in good health. CDR3 residues: CASSLTNSGNQPQHF. As DNA, the CDR3 is TGTGCCAGCAGTTTGACGAACTCGGGCAATCAGCCCCAGCATTTT.